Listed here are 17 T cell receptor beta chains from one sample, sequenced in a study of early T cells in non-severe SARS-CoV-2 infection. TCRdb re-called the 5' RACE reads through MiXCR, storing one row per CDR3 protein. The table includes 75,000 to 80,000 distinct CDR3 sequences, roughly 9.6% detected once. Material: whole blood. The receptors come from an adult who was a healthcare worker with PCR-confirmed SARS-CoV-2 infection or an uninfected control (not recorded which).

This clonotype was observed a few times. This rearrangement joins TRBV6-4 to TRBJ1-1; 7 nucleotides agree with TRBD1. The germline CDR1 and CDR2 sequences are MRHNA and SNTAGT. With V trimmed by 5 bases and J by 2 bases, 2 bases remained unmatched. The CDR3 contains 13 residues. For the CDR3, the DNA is TGTGCCAGCAGTTGGGACAGCAACACTGAAGCTTTCTTT. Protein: CASSWDSNTEAFF.

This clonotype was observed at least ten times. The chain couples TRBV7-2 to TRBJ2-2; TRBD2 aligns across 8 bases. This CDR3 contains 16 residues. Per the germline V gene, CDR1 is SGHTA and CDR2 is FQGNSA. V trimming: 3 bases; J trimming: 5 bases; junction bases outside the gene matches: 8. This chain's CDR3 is CASSLGLVGWTGELFF. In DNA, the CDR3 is TGTGCCAGCAGCTTGGGACTAGTGGGTTGGACCGGGGAGCTGTTTTTT.

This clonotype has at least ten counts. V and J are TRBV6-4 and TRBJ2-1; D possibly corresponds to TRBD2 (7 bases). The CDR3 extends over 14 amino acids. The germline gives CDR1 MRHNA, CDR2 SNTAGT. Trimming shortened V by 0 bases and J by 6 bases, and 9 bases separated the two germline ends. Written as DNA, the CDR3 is TGTGCCAGCAGTGACTCGGGGGGGCGCAATGAGCAGTTCTTC. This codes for CASSDSGGRNEQFF.

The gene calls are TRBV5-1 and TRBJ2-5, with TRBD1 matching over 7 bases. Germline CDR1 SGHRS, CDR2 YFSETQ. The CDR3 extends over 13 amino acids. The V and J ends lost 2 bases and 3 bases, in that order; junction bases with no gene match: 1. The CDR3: CASSFQGEETQYF. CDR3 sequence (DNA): TGCGCCAGCAGCTTTCAGGGGGAAGAGACCCAGTACTTC.

The CDR3 reads CASSLKAGAGTEAFF. The CDR3 DNA reads TGTGCCAGCAGCCTCAAGGCAGGGGCTGGCACTGAAGCTTTCTTT. V gene TRBV27 combines with J gene TRBJ1-1, with D perhaps TRBD1 (6 bases). This CDR3 spans 15 amino acids. Germline CDR1 is MNHEY and CDR2 is SMNVEV (reference sequence). The ends were cut back, 6 bases at V and 4 bases at J, with 18 bases in the middle.

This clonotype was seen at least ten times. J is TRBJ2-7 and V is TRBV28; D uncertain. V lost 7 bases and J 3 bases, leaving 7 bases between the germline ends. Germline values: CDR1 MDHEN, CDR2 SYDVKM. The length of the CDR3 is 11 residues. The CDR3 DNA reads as TGTGCCAGCAAAGGTTTCTACGAGCAGTACTTC. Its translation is CASKGFYEQYF.

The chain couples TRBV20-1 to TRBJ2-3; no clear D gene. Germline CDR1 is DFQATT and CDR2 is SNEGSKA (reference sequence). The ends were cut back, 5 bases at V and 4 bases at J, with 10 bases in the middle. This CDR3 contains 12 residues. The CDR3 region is CSAPKAPDTQYF. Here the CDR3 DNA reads TGCAGTGCTCCTAAAGCTCCAGATACGCAGTATTTT.

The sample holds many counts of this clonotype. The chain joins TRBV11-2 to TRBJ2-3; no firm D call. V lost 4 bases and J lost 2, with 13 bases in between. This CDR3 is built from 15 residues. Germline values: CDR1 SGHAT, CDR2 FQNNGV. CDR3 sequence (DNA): TGTGCCAGCAGCTCGCGACGGAGCTACACAGATACGCAGTATTTT. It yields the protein CASSSRRSYTDTQYF.

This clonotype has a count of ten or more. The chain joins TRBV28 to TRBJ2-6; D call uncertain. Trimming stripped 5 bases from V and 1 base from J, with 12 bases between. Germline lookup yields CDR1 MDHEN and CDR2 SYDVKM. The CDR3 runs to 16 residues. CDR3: CASSGHQGSGANVLTF. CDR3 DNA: TGTGCCAGCAGTGGCCATCAAGGGTCTGGGGCCAACGTCCTGACTTTC.

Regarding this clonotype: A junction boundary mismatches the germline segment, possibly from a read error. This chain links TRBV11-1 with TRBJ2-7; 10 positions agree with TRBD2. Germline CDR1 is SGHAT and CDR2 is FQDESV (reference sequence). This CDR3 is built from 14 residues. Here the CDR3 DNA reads TGTGCCAGCAGCCTAGCGGGAGACCGCTACGAGCAGTACTTC. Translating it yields CASSLAGDRYEQYF.

The CDR3 DNA is TGCAGTGCCATGGAAGGGGGCTCAGGGGCTGAGCAGTTCTTC. Its translation is CSAMEGGSGAEQFF. This chain connects TRBV20-1 to TRBJ2-1; 7 nucleotides agree with TRBD1. The germline V gene encodes CDR1 DFQATT and CDR2 SNEGSKA (reference sequence). The CDR3 has 14 amino acids. The J segment lost 9 bases and the V segment lost 6 bases, leaving 14 bases of the junction unmatched.

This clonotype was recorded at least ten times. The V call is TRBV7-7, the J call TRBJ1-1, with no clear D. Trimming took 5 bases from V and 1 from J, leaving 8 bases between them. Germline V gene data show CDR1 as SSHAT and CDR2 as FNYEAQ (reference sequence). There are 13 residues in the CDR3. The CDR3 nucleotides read TGTGCCAGCAGCCGGGATTCGAACACTGAAGCTTTCTTT. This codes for CASSRDSNTEAFF.

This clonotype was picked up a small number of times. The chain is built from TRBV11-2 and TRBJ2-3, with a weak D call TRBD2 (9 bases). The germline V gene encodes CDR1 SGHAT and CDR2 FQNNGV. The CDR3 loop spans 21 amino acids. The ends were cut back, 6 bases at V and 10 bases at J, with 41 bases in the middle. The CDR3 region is CASRDRGLGSGRPLRVFPQYF. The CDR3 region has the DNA TGTGCCAGCAGAGACAGGGGCCTGGGGAGCGGGAGGCCCCTAAGAGTGTTTCCGCAGTATTTT.

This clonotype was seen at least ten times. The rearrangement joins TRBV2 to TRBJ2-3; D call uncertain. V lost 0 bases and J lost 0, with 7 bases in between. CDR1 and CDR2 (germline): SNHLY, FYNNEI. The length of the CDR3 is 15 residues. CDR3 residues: CASSEAGYSTDTQYF. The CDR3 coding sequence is TGTGCCAGCAGTGAAGCAGGATATAGCACAGATACGCAGTATTTT.

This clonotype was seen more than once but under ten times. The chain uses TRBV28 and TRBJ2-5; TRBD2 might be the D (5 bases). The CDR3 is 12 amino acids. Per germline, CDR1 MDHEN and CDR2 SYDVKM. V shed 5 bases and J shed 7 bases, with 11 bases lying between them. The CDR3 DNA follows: TGTGCCAGCAGTAGCGGTCCTAGGACCCAGTACTTC. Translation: CASSSGPRTQYF.

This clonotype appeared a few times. The CDR3 DNA follows: TGTGCAAGTCGCTTAAGTATGTTTGTGTGGCGGGAGCACGAGCAGTACTTC. It yields the protein CASRLSMFVWREHEQYF. The rearrangement links TRBV12-2 to TRBJ2-7; the table assigns TRBD2, which was not confirmed against the DNA. TRBV12-2 counts as a pseudogene. There are 17 residues in the CDR3.

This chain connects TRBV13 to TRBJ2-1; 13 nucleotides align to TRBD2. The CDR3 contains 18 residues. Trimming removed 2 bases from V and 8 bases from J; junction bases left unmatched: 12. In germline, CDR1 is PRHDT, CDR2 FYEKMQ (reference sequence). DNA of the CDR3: TGTGCCAGCAGCTTACGGACTAGCGGGAGAGGGTTCGGGGATGAGCAGTTCTTC. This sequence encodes CASSLRTSGRGFGDEQFF.